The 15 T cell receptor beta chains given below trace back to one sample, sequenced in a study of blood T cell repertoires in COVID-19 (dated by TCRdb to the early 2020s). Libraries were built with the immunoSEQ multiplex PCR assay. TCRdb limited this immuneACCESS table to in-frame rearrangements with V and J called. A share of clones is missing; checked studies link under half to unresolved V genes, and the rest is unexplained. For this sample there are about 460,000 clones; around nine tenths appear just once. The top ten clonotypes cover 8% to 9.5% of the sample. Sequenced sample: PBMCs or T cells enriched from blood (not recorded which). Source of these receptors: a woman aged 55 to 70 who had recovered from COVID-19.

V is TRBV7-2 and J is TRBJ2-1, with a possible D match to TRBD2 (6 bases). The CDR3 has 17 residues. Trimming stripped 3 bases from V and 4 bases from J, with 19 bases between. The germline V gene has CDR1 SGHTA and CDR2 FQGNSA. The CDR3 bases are TGTGCCAGCAGCTTGGGGGGTCAGCTCCAACTTTACAATGAGCAGTTCTTC. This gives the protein CASSLGGQLQLYNEQFF.

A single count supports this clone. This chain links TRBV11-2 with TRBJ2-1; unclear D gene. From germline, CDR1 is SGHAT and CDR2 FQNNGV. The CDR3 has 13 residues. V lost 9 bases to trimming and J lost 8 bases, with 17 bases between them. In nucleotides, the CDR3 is TGTGCCAGTGCGCCTGATCTCTTACATGAGCAGTTCTTC. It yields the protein CASAPDLLHEQFF.

The CDR3 DNA reads as TGTGCCTGGAGTGTACGGGGCGAGCAGTACTTC. It encodes CAWSVRGEQYF. The genes are TRBV30 and TRBJ2-7, with a tentative D call TRBD2 (5 bases). Germline CDR1 GTSNPN, CDR2 SVGIG (reference sequence). V lost 0 bases and J 6 bases, leaving 6 bases between the germline ends. The CDR3 spans 11 residues.

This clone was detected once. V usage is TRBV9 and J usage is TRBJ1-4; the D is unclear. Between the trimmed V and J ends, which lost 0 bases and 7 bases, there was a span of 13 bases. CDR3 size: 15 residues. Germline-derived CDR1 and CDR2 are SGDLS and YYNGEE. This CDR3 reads CASSVAAGVVEKLFF. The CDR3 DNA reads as TGTGCCAGCAGCGTAGCGGCCGGGGTTGTTGAAAAACTGTTTTTT.

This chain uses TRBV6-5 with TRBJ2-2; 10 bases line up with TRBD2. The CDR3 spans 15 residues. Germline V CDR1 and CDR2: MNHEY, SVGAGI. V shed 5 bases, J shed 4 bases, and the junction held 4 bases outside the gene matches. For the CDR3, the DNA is TGTGCCAGCAGTACAAGCGGGGGGGGCACCGGGGAGCTGTTTTTT. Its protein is CASSTSGGGTGELFF.

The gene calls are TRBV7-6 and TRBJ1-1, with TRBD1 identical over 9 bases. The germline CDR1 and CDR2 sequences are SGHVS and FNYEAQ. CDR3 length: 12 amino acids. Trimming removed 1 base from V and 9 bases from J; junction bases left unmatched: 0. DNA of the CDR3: TGTGCCAGCAGCTTAGACAGGGGGCAAGCTTTCTTT. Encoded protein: CASSLDRGQAFF.

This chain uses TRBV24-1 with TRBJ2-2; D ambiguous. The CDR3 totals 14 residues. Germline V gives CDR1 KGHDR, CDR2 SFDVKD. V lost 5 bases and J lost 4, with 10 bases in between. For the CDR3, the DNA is TGTGCCACCAGTGGTGGAGAGCTCACCGGGGAGCTGTTTTTT. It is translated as CATSGGELTGELFF.

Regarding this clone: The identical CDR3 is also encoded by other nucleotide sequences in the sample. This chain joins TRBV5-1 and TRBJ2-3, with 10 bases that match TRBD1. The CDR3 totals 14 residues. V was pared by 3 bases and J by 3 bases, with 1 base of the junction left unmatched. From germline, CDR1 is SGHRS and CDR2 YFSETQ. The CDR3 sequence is CASSSDRGTDTQYF. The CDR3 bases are TGCGCCAGCAGCTCGGACAGGGGGACAGATACGCAGTATTTT.

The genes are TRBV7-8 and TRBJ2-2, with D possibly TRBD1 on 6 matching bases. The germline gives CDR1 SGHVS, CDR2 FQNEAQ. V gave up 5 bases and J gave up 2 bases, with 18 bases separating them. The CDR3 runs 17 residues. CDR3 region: CASSLLFRQVNTGELFF. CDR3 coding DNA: TGTGCCAGCAGCCTCCTGTTTAGACAGGTTAACACCGGGGAGCTGTTTTTT.

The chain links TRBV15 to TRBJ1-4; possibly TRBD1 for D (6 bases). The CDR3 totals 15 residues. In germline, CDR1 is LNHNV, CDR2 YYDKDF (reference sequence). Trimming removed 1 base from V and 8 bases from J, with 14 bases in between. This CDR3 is CATSRGGQKEEKLFF. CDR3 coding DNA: TGTGCCACCAGCAGAGGGGGACAAAAGGAAGAAAAACTGTTTTTT. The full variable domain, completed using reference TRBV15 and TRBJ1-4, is DAMVIQNPRYQVTQFGKPVTLSCSQTLNHNVMYWYQQKSSQAPKLLFHYYDKDFNNEADTPDNFQSRRPNTSFCFLDIRSPGLGDTAMYLCATSRGGQKEEKLFFGSGTQLSVL.

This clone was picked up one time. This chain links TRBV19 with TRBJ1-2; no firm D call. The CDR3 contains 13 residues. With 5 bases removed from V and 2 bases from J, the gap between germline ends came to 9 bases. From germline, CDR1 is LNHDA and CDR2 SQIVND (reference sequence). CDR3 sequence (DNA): TGTGCCAGTAGTCAGTCCGTGAACTATGGCTACACCTTC. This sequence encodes CASSQSVNYGYTF.

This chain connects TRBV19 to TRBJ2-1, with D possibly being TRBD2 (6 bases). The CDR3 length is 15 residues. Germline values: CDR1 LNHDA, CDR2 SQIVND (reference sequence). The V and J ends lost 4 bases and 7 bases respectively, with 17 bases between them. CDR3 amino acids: CASSTPGRGRNEQFF. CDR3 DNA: TGTGCCAGTAGTACCCCGGGGCGGGGAAGGAATGAGCAGTTCTTC.

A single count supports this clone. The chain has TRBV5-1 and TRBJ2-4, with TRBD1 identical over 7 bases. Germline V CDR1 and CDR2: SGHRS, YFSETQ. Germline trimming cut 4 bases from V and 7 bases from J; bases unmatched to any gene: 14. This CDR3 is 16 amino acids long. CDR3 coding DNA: TGCGCCAGCAGCCCTGAGGGGGCAGGTCGTCTGAACATTCAGTACTTC. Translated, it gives CASSPEGAGRLNIQYF. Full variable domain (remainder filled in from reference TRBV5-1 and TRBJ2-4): KAGVTQTPRYLIKTRGQQVTLSCSPISGHRSVSWYQQTPGQGLQFLFEYFSETQRNKGNFPGRFSGRQFSNSRSEMNVSTLELGDSALYLCASSPEGAGRLNIQYFGAGTRLSVL.

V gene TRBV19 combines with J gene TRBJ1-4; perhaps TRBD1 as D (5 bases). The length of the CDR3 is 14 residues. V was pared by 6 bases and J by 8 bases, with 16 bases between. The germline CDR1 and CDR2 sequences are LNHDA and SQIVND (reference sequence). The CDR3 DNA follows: TGTGCCAGTAGGAGGTCCCAGGGAGGGGAAAAACTGTTTTTT. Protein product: CASRRSQGGEKLFF. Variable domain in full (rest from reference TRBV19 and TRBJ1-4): DGGITQSPKYLFRKEGQNVTLSCEQNLNHDAMYWYRQDPGQGLRLIYYSQIVNDFQKGDIAEGYSVSREKKESFPLTVTSAQKNPTAFYLCASRRSQGGEKLFFGSGTQLSVL.

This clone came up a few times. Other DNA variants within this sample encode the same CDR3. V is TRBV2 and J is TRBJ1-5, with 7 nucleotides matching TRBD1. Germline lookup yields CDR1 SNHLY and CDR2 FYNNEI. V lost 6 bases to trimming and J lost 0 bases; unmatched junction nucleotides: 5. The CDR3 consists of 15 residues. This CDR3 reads CASSRDSYSNQPQHF. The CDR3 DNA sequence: TGTGCCAGCAGCCGGGACAGCTATAGCAATCAGCCCCAGCATTTT.